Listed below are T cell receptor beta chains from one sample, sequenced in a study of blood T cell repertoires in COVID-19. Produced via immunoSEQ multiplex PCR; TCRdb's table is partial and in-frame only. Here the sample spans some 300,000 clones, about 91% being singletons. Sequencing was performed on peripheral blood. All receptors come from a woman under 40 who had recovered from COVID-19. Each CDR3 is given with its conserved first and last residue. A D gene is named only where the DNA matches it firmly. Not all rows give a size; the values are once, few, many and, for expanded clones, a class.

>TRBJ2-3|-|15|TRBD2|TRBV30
CAWSHLAGPTDTQYF
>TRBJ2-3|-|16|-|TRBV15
CATSRGGTSSSDTQYF
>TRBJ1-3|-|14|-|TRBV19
CASGQRFSGNTIYF
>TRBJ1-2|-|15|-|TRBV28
CASSTPQGGGYGYTF
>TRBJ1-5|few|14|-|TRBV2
CASSEWAENQPQHF
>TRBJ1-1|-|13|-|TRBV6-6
CASSYGQSTEAFF
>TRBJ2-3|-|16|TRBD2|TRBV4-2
CASSLRTSGGADTQYF
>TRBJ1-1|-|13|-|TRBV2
CASSLTGVTEAFF
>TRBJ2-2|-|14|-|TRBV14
CASSQDRNTGELFF
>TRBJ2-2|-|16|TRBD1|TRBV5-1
CASSPGTVRGTGELFF
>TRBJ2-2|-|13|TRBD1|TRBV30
CAWSAKGTGWLFF
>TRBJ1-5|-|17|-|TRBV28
CASSLERGSYSNQPQHF
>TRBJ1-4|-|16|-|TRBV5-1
CASSRGVSQRDEKLFF
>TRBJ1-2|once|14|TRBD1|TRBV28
CASSWTGGDYGYTF
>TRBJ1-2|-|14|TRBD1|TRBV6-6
CALSDRTGESGYTF
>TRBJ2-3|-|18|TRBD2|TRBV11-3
CASSPTGSSGGSLDTQYF
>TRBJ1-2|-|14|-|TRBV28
CASSSVGAHYGYTF
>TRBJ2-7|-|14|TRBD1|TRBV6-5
CASDKQGAPYEQYF
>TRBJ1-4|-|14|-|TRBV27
CASSQTPTNEKLFF
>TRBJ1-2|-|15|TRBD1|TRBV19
CATRRGTETNYGYTF
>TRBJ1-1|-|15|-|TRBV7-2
CASSLGSVGRTEAFF
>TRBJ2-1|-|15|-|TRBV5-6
CASSFGPGGRNEQFF
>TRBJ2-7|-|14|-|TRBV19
CASSHRDLSYEQYF
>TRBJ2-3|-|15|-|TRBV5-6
CASSLGGQYTDTQYF
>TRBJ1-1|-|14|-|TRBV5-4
CASSPGGARTEAFF
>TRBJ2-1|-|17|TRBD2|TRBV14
CASSQDAASGVYNEQFF
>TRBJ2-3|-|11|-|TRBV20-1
CSAMSADTQYF
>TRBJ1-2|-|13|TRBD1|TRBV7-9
CASSFDRDYGYTF
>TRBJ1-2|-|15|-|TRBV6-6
CASSYPTAGNYGYTF
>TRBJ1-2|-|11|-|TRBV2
CASSDQYGYTF
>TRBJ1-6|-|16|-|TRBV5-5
CASSLTSQSYNSPLHF
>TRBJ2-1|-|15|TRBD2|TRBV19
CASSILGLGVYEQFF
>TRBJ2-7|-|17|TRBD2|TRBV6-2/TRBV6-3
CASSYSPSGGVTDEQYF
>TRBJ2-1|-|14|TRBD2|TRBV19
CASSSSGGSNEQFF
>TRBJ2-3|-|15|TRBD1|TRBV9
CASSARQGRPDTQYF
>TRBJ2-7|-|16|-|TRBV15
CATSRERRTGSDEQYF
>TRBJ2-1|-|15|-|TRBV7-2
CASNRWLSGESEQFF
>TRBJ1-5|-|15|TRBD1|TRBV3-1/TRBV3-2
CASSRDRGRDQPQHF
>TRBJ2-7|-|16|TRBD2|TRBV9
CASSPGLAGGNYEQYF
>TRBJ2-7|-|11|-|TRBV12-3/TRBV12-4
CASSLYYEQYF
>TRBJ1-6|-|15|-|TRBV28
CASTSSSSYNSPLHF
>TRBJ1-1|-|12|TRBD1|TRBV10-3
CATGQGGTEAFF
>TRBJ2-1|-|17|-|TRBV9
CASSVASSPSSYNEQFF
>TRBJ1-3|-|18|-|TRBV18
CASSALGTTILSGNTIYF
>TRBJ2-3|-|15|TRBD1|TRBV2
CASSEATQQGNTQYF
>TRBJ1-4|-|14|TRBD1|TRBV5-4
CASSLAGTEEKLFF
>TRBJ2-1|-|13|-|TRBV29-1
CSVDGRSYNEQFF
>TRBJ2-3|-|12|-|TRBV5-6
CASSPYTDTQYF
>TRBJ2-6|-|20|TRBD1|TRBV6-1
CASSEDFHGTGSPGANVLTF
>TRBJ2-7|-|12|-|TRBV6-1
CASSELNYEQYF
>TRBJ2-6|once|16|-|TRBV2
CASTGSRGSGANVLTF
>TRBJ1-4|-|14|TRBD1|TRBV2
CASRDRVGGEKLFF
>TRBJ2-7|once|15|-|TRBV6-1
CASSEAGGAGSEQYF
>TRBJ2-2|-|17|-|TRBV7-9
CASSSRLNSGNTGELFF
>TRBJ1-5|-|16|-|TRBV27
CASSFAYRDYHQPQHF
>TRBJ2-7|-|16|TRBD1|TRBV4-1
CASSQDIRQGVYEQYF
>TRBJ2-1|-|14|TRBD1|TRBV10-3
CAIGGQGAKNEQFF
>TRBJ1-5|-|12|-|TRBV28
CATARSNQPQHF
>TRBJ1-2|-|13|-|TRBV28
CASSLRAPLRYTF